These T cell receptor beta chains were read from a single sample in a study of T cells after yellow fever vaccination. TCRdb re-called the 5' RACE reads through MiXCR, storing one row per CDR3 protein. The sample lists approximately 580,000 distinct CDR3 sequences, 17% seen once, with 15% to 20% in the top ten. The specimen comprised PBMCs, sampled 4 to 5 days after the first yellow fever vaccination. The source is a young man who received the YFV17D yellow fever vaccine. Each CDR3 is given with its conserved first and last residue. The order of the fields is D gene, clone size, V gene, J gene, CDR3 DNA, CDR3 protein. D genes are given only for firm matches. Some rows have no size entry. The others give once, few or many, or a class for an expanded clone.

.	.	TRBV7-6	TRBJ2-5	TGTGCCAGCAGCTACGCCGGGACCCCTAGTCCCCAGTACTTC	CASSYAGTPSPQYF
.	few	TRBV7-9	TRBJ1-1	TGTGCCAGCAGCTTCCAAAGACAGGAAGCTTTCTTT	CASSFQRQEAFF
.	many	TRBV7-2	TRBJ1-3	TGTGCCAGCAGCTTAGGGTTGTCTGGAAACACCATATATTTT	CASSLGLSGNTIYF
.	few	TRBV6-1	TRBJ2-2	TGTGCCAGCACCGTGACAGCGAACACCGGGGAGCTGTTTTTT	CASTVTANTGELFF
.	few	TRBV7-2	TRBJ2-1	TGTGCCAGCACCCCTGGGGGAGGGGGGCGGTCCCTCAATGAGCAGTTCTTC	CASTPGGGGRSLNEQFF
TRBD2	.	TRBV19	TRBJ2-7	TGTGCCAGTAGTATTGGGGTAGCGGGGGCTGAAGAGCAGTACTTC	CASSIGVAGAEEQYF
.	few	TRBV7-3	TRBJ2-5	TGTGCCAGCAGCTTGTACAAACAAGAGACCCAGTACTTC	CASSLYKQETQYF
.	few	TRBV7-8	TRBJ1-1	TGTGCCAGCAGCTTCACGCGGGGGGCGAAGACTGAAGCTTTCTTT	CASSFTRGAKTEAFF
TRBD1	.	TRBV5-4	TRBJ2-1	TGTGCCAGCTCGGACCAGGGGGCTTTCAATGAGCAGTTCTTC	CASSDQGAFNEQFF
.	.	TRBV4-1	TRBJ2-3	TGCGCCAGCAGGCGGACTTCATCCGACACAGATACGCAGTATTTT	CASRRTSSDTDTQYF
TRBD1	.	TRBV7-2	TRBJ2-1	TGTGCCAGCACCCGAGACAGGGCGAATGAGCAGTTCTTC	CASTRDRANEQFF
.	.	TRBV5-5	TRBJ2-1	TGTGCCAGCAGCCAGGATTCTAGCCCCTACAATGAGCAGTTCTTC	CASSQDSSPYNEQFF
.	.	TRBV7-2	TRBJ1-1	TGTGCCAGCAGCACCGGTGAAGCTTTCTTT	CASSTGEAFF
TRBD2	few	TRBV6-2/TRBV6-3	TRBJ2-3	TGTGCCAGCACTAGCGGGGTGTATACGCAGTATTTT	CASTSGVYTQYF
.	few	TRBV9	TRBJ2-2	TGTGCCAGCAGCGTAGGACCCCCACCCGGGGAGCTGTTTTTT	CASSVGPPPGELFF
.	few	TRBV10-3	TRBJ1-1	TGTGCCATCAGGGATACATCAGGGGACACTGAAGCTTTCTTT	CAIRDTSGDTEAFF
.	.	TRBV4-3	TRBJ1-4	TGCGCCAGCAGCCAAGATCCGGTCTCCTATGAAAAACTGTTTTTT	CASSQDPVSYEKLFF
.	.	TRBV19	TRBJ2-7	TGTGCCAGTAGCCCCCCTGACAGCCCTCGAGAGCAGTACTTC	CASSPPDSPREQYF
TRBD2	.	TRBV10-3	TRBJ2-3	TGTGCCTCACGGACCAGCGGGGGAATAGATACGCAGTATTTT	CASRTSGGIDTQYF
.	.	TRBV7-2	TRBJ2-7	TGTGCCAGCAGCTTTCTGGTAGGGTACGAGCAGTACTTC	CASSFLVGYEQYF
TRBD2	few	TRBV6-1	TRBJ2-2	TGTGCCAGCAGTACCCCCAAAGGCGGGGGGGCGGTCGGGGAGCTGTTTTTT	CASSTPKGGGAVGELFF
.	.	TRBV3-1	TRBJ2-5	TGTGCCAGCACCCAGCAGTTCCACGCAGGGTCACAAGAGACCCAGTACTTC	CASTQQFHAGSQETQYF
TRBD2	.	TRBV3-1	TRBJ2-1	TGTGCCAGCAGCCGAAATAGCGGGGGGGCCGATAGTGAGCAGTTCTTC	CASSRNSGGADSEQFF
TRBD2	.	TRBV7-9	TRBJ2-3	TGTGCCAGCAGCGGGCCGGGACTAGCGGGGGTAGATACGCAGTATTTT	CASSGPGLAGVDTQYF
.	once	TRBV10-2	TRBJ2-5	TGCGCCAGCAGTCCCAGGGAGGTTTTGGCTTGGCGAGAGACCCAGTACTTC	CASSPREVLAWRETQYF
TRBD2	few	TRBV7-2	TRBJ2-7	TGTGCCAGCAGCTTAGGCGGGAGGCTTTTCTCCTACGAGCAGTACTTC	CASSLGGRLFSYEQYF
TRBD1	.	TRBV5-6	TRBJ2-1	TGTGCCAGCAGCTCTTCTTACCGGGACAGGGCTCTTGGTGAGCAGTTCTTC	CASSSSYRDRALGEQFF
.	few	TRBV3-1	TRBJ1-1	TGTGCCAGCAGCCAAAAGGGTCTGAACACTGAAGCTTTCTTT	CASSQKGLNTEAFF
TRBD1	.	TRBV11-2	TRBJ1-1	TGTGCCAGCAGCGGCGAGGGGGCCTACACTGAAGCTTTCTTT	CASSGEGAYTEAFF
TRBD1	few	TRBV5-4	TRBJ1-4	TGTGCCAGCAGCTGGAGGAAGGGGACCGACAGGGGGCTGGATGAAAAACTGTTTTTT	CASSWRKGTDRGLDEKLFF
TRBD2	few	TRBV5-6	TRBJ2-1	TGTGCCAGCAGCTTGGAACTGTACGGGACTACCTACAATGAGCAGTTCTTC	CASSLELYGTTYNEQFF
.	.	TRBV6-2/TRBV6-3	TRBJ1-1	TGTGCCAGCAAGTTCTCCGCAGGTGAAGCTTTCTTT	CASKFSAGEAFF